Each of the 8 T cell receptor beta chains below was sequenced from the same sample in a study of T-cell memory formation after mild COVID-19. One entry per CDR3 protein results from TCRdb running MiXCR on the 5' RACE reads. The sample consists of around 180,000 distinct CDR3 sequences, roughly 17% of them appearing once. Sequenced: PBMCs or a T cell subset sorted from them (not recorded which). Source of these receptors: an adult woman who had mild COVID-19 (a few samples of this study predate the infection). Cell type and time point are not known.

The chain combines TRBV12-3 or TRBV12-4 with TRBJ2-7, with unresolved D. The V end lost 3 bases, the J end lost 6 bases, and 12 bases lay between the germline ends. The CDR3 covers 13 residues. The CDR3 reads CASSFSGSSEQYF. The CDR3 nucleotides are TGTGCCAGCAGTTTCAGTGGCAGCAGCGAGCAGTACTTC.

This sequence joins TRBV4-1 and TRBJ2-5; no reliable D call. V dropped 3 bases and J dropped 5 bases, with 7 bases sitting between them. This CDR3 region has 12 residues. CDR1 is MGHRA, CDR2 YSYEKL, per germline. The CDR3: CASSQPMETQYF. In DNA form, the CDR3 reads TGCGCCAGCAGCCAGCCTATGGAGACCCAGTACTTC.

The J gene is TRBJ1-2, the V gene TRBV5-1; TRBD1 is a possible D gene (6 bases). Germline CDR1 and CDR2: SGHRS and YFSETQ. The CDR3 spans 15 residues. V gave up 3 bases and J gave up 3 bases, with 15 bases separating them. The CDR3 is CASSSGQASDYGYTF. The CDR3 DNA is TGCGCCAGCAGCTCGGGACAAGCATCTGACTATGGCTACACCTTC.

This chain uses TRBV5-1 with TRBJ2-5; 9 positions match TRBD1. This CDR3 contains 13 residues. Unmatched junction bases numbered 4, after V lost 5 bases and J lost 5 bases. Germline CDR1 SGHRS, CDR2 YFSETQ. The chain's CDR3 is CASRRQGGETQYF. CDR3 nucleotide sequence: TGCGCCAGCAGGCGACAGGGGGGGGAGACCCAGTACTTC.

The chain couples TRBV5-1 to TRBJ2-3; 9 positions match TRBD1. The CDR3 runs 14 residues. Germline trimming cut 3 bases from V and 5 bases from J; bases unmatched to any gene: 4. Germline CDR1 SGHRS, CDR2 YFSETQ. CDR3 DNA: TGCGCCAGCAGCTGGACAGGGGACGGAGATACGCAGTATTTT. Translation: CASSWTGDGDTQYF.

This chain uses TRBV6-5 with TRBJ1-1; D not certain. Trimming stripped 0 bases from V and 6 bases from J, with 8 bases between. In germline, CDR1 is MNHEY, CDR2 SVGAGI. This CDR3 is 13 amino acids long. CDR3 residues: CASSYSPRAEAFF. The CDR3 bases are TGTGCCAGCAGTTACTCCCCGCGGGCTGAAGCTTTCTTT.

This chain joins TRBV12-3 or TRBV12-4 and TRBJ2-7; possibly TRBD1 for D (6 bases). This CDR3 has 13 amino acids. Trimming cost V 7 bases and J 5 bases, with 15 bases left between them. The CDR3 sequence is CASTAGTLHEQYF. The DNA of the CDR3 is TGTGCCAGCACCGCCGGGACATTACACGAGCAGTACTTC.

The V call is TRBV6-2 or TRBV6-3, the J call TRBJ2-3; 9 bases align to TRBD1. Germline V gene data show CDR1 as MNHEY and CDR2 as SVGEGT. The CDR3 is 16 residues long. V dropped 6 bases and J dropped 3; count of bases not matched to a gene: 10. CDR3 in DNA: TGTGCCAGCAGAAAACCGGGACAGGGTGGAACAGATACGCAGTATTTT. Its translation is CASRKPGQGGTDTQYF.